This note documents a single TCR beta chain sequence. The antigen remains unidentified. These data originate in a study of cytomegalovirus exposure and HLA in healthy donors. Assay used: immunoSEQ multiplex PCR; TCRdb lists only in-frame clones, some missing. Here the sample spans 150,000 to 200,000 clones, roughly 86% being singletons. V dropped 2 bases and J dropped 2 bases, with 11 bases sitting between them. CDR3 size: 14 residues. Germline-derived CDR1 and CDR2 are SGHNT and YYREEE (reference sequence). Study findings and constraints: Usually a TCR sequence was rare, but some public TCRs were found in many donors. Reported results showed that the classifier diagnosed cytomegalovirus status with high specificity and sensitivity. Listed as cytomegalovirus-associated were 164 TCR beta chains.

The J gene is TRBJ2-7, the V gene TRBV5-4; maybe TRBD1 (5 bases). Material for sequencing was PBMCs. The receptor was isolated from a man in his thirties or forties in good health and CMV-seropositive. The CDR3 protein is CASSFAGNPYEQYF. CDR3 DNA: TGTGCCAGCAGCTTCGCAGGGAACCCCTACGAGCAGTACTTC.